This T cell receptor beta chain originates from a study of identical twins. There are 14 residues in the CDR3. Germline CDR1 and CDR2: LGHDT and YNNKEL (reference sequence). V was cut by 5 bases and J by 8 bases, with 18 bases left in between. Template switching introduced a universal primer site, and the cDNA bore unique molecular identifiers. TCRdb independently ran MiXCR on the 5' RACE reads; one entry per CDR3 protein. This sample carries some 730,000 distinct CDR3 sequences, roughly 18% of them seen once, and the ten largest clones take 13%. These data also featured in a second study, about T cells expressing NK-cell markers.

This TCR was recovered from a woman between 18 and 29 years old in good health. The chain employs TRBV3-1 and TRBJ1-2; no definite D call. The sequencing input was PBMCs. CDR3 sequence (DNA): TGTGCCAGCAGCTCGCAGGCCTGGGGAGGCGGCTACACCTTC. Amino acids: CASSSQAWGGGYTF.